These 18 T cell receptor beta chains share one sample of origin, sequenced in a study of CD8+ T cells in alopecia areata. Treatment here: oral pan-JAK inhibitor, 5-10 mg twice daily. Extraction and reverse transcription of RNA yielded cDNA as the sequencing template. Sequenced by immunoSEQ multiplex PCR; TCRdb stores in-frame clones only, minus some. The sample lists a few hundred thousand clones; less than 75% were seen once. The material was CD4+ T cells sorted from blood, obtained at week 4, from a patient treated with tofacitinib. These TCRs come from a human donor with alopecia areata.

The CDR3: CASSQDPGTVYGYTF. CDR3 DNA sequence: TGCGCCAGCAGCCAGGACCCTGGGACGGTCTATGGCTACACCTTC. The rearrangement joins TRBV4-3 to TRBJ1-2; weak D call: TRBD1 (5 bases). Germline V gene data show CDR1 as LGHNA and CDR2 as YSLEER. The CDR3 is 15 residues long. The ends were cut back, 3 bases at V and 4 bases at J, with 15 bases in the middle.

This clone was observed a handful of times. The V gene is TRBV10-3, the J gene TRBJ2-2, with 8 bases aligning to TRBD2. Germline V gene sequence: CDR1 ENHRY, CDR2 SYGVKD. Germline trimming cut 6 bases from V and 2 bases from J; bases unmatched to any gene: 5. The length of the CDR3 is 15 residues. The CDR3 loop is CAIRVLAENTGELFF. CDR3 bases: TGTGCCATCAGGGTACTAGCGGAAAACACCGGGGAGCTGTTTTTT.

The V and J genes are TRBV10-1 and TRBJ2-7; D gene ambiguous. Germline assignment: CDR1 WNHNN and CDR2 SYGVQD (reference sequence). The CDR3 covers 13 residues. V lost 2 bases and J lost 6, with 11 bases in between. The CDR3 sequence is CASSETVSGEQYF. CDR3 coding DNA: TGCGCCAGCAGTGAGACAGTCTCAGGCGAGCAGTACTTC.

This chain uses TRBV29-1 with TRBJ2-1; D is undetermined. Germline loops: CDR1 SQVTM, CDR2 ANQGSEA. V was shortened by 3 bases and J by 4 bases, with 10 bases between the two germline ends. This CDR3 has 13 amino acids. This CDR3 is CSVEQPQYNEQFF. The CDR3, as DNA: TGCAGCGTTGAGCAACCCCAGTACAATGAGCAGTTCTTC.

This chain links TRBV9 with TRBJ2-7; 8 bases fit TRBD2. After removal of 0 bases from V and 5 bases from J, the junction contained 7 bases not matched to a gene. Germline lookup yields CDR1 SGDLS and CDR2 YYNGEE. There are 15 residues in the CDR3. CDR3 in DNA: TGTGCCAGCAGCGTAGGAATCGGGGGGGCCAACGAGCAGTACTTC. It codes for CASSVGIGGANEQYF.

The chain couples TRBV9 to TRBJ2-7; 11 bases agree with TRBD2. This CDR3 spans 15 amino acids. Germline assignment: CDR1 SGDLS and CDR2 YYNGEE. J was trimmed by 3 bases and V by 0 bases; bases with no gene match: 2. CDR3 loop: CASSVASGGSYEQYF. The CDR3 nucleotides read TGTGCCAGCAGCGTAGCTAGCGGGGGGAGCTACGAGCAGTACTTC.

A few counts support this clone. The chain combines TRBV29-1 with TRBJ1-2; 9 bases map to TRBD1. Germline lookup yields CDR1 SQVTM and CDR2 ANQGSEA. The CDR3 loop spans 15 amino acids. V lost 7 bases and J lost 1; bases outside the gene matches: 10. CDR3 residues: CSASDRGGSNYGYTF. The CDR3 DNA sequence: TGCAGCGCTTCGGACAGGGGTGGTAGTAACTATGGCTACACCTTC.

On this clone: The sample has other DNA sequences that encode this CDR3 too. The chain couples TRBV7-2 to TRBJ2-1, with no clear D. Germline V CDR1 and CDR2: SGHTA, FQGNSA. V lost 5 bases to trimming and J lost 4 bases, with 3 bases between them. This CDR3 spans 11 amino acids. The CDR3, as DNA: TGTGCCAGCAGCCGATACAATGAGCAGTTCTTC. Its translation is CASSRYNEQFF. Based on the CDR3 plus reference TRBV7-2 and TRBJ2-1, the full variable domain is GAGVSQSPSNKVTEKGKDVELRCDPISGHTALYWYRQSLGQGLEFLIYFQGNSAPDKSGLPSDRFSAERTGGSVSTLTIQRTQQEDSAVYLCASSRYNEQFFGPGTRLTVL.

The chain couples TRBV4-3 to TRBJ1-2, with a tentative D call TRBD1 (5 bases). Germline-derived CDR1 and CDR2 are LGHNA and YSLEER. The CDR3 length is 14 residues. The V end was cut by 0 bases, the J end by 8 bases, with 13 bases between. The CDR3 sequence is CASSQDQGGRGYTF. The CDR3, as DNA: TGCGCCAGCAGCCAAGATCAGGGAGGGAGAGGCTACACCTTC.

V is TRBV5-1 and J is TRBJ1-2; D is undetermined. Trimming took off 4 bases at V and 2 bases at J, with 15 bases between the two ends. The germline V gene encodes CDR1 SGHRS and CDR2 YFSETQ. The CDR3 runs 15 residues. Here the CDR3 reads CASSEDEQLNYGYTF. The CDR3 DNA reads TGCGCCAGCAGCGAAGACGAACAGTTAAACTATGGCTACACCTTC.

This clone has more than one count but fewer than ten. This chain joins TRBV9 and TRBJ1-6; 9 positions agree with TRBD1. J was trimmed by 7 bases and V by 4 bases; bases with no gene match: 6. This CDR3 contains 15 residues. Germline V gene lookup returns CDR1 SGDLS and CDR2 YYNGEE. The CDR3, as DNA: TGTGCCAGCAGCCCCGGACAGGGGATGAATTCACCCCTCCACTTT. This encodes CASSPGQGMNSPLHF. The full variable domain, rest sourced from reference TRBV9 and TRBJ1-6, is DSGVTQTPKHLITATGQRVTLRCSPRSGDLSVYWYQQSLDQGLQFLIQYYNGEERAKGNILERFSAQQFPDLHSELNLSSLELGDSALYFCASSPGQGMNSPLHFGNGTRLTVT.

This clone turned up a few times. V usage is TRBV18 and J usage is TRBJ2-3; D unclear. V lost 4 bases and J lost 6, with 11 bases in between. The germline CDR1 and CDR2 sequences are KGHSH and LQKENI. CDR3 length: 13 amino acids. CDR3 in DNA: TGTGCCAGCTCACTATCAGTTCAGGATACGCAGTATTTT. This translates into CASSLSVQDTQYF.

Remarks on this clone: The same CDR3 can be traced to other DNA sequences in this sample. The chain has TRBV29-1 and TRBJ1-2; no clear D. CDR3 length: 12 residues. Germline CDR1 SQVTM, CDR2 ANQGSEA. Trimming cost V 3 bases and J 2 bases, with 7 bases left between them. This chain's CDR3 is CSVDRGNYGYTF. The CDR3 region has the DNA TGCAGCGTTGACCGCGGGAACTATGGCTACACCTTC.

The V call is TRBV9, the J call TRBJ1-5; D is perhaps TRBD1 (5 bases). Trimming removed 0 bases at V and 6 bases at J, with 10 bases between. The germline CDR1 and CDR2 sequences are SGDLS and YYNGEE. The CDR3 runs to 14 residues. The CDR3 DNA reads as TGTGCCAGCAGCGTAGGGGGCTTTGGTCAGCCCCAGCATTTT. Its translation: CASSVGGFGQPQHF.

With respect to this clone: Mismatch with germline at one junction end may stem from a read error. V and J are TRBV14 and TRBJ1-2; possible D gene TRBD1, 5 bases. The CDR3 extends over 15 amino acids. Germline-derived CDR1 and CDR2 are SGHDN and FVKESK. CDR3 protein: CASSQGQGEFYGYTF. The CDR3 nucleotides are TGCGCCAGCAGCCAAGGGCAGGGAGAATTCTATGGCTACACCTTC.

This chain connects TRBV18 to TRBJ1-2; 8 bases align to TRBD1. The CDR3 loop spans 14 amino acids. V was clipped by 6 bases and J by 2 bases; unmatched bases: 5. Germline V gene sequence: CDR1 KGHSH, CDR2 LQKENI. The CDR3 sequence is CASSRGQMNYGYTF. In DNA, the CDR3 is TGTGCCAGCTCCAGGGGGCAGATGAACTATGGCTACACCTTC. The variable domain in full, with the rest retrieved from reference TRBV18 and TRBJ1-2, is NAGVMQNPRHLVRRRGQEARLRCSPMKGHSHVYWYRQLPEEGLKFMVYLQKENIIDESGMPKERFSAEFPKEGPSILRIQQVVRGDSAAYFCASSRGQMNYGYTFGSGTRLTVV.

This clone was found once. The chain combines TRBV30 with TRBJ1-4; D gene uncertain. Trimming took off 4 bases at V and 6 bases at J, with 12 bases between the two ends. The germline V gene has CDR1 GTSNPN and CDR2 SVGIG (reference sequence). CDR3 length: 13 residues. The CDR3: CAWKVPIDEKLFF. For the CDR3, the DNA is TGTGCCTGGAAGGTCCCGATTGATGAAAAACTGTTTTTT.

There are many counts of this clone. This sequence joins TRBV28 and TRBJ1-1; unclear D gene. The germline V gene has CDR1 MDHEN and CDR2 SYDVKM. Trimming took off 5 bases at V and 1 base at J, with 8 bases between the two ends. The CDR3 covers 13 residues. The CDR3 is CASSADGNTEAFF. CDR3 in DNA: TGTGCCAGCAGTGCGGACGGGAACACTGAAGCTTTCTTT.